A selection of T cell receptor beta chains follows, all from one sample in a study of human T cells and chemical hapten exposure. Each CDR3 protein is one row after TCRdb ran MiXCR on the RACE reads. The table shows 85,000 to 100,000 distinct CDR3 sequences, with about 28% occurring only once. The sample here was whole blood, taken in connection with sensitization to the hapten diphenylcyclopropenone (DPC). The source of these receptors is a man aged 35-49 years with alopecia areata. Some clones in this sample may be carry-over from other donors' samples. Both conserved end residues are part of each CDR3. D genes are given only for firm matches. Clone size is given for some rows only: seen once, a few or many times, or a class if the clone is expanded.

v_gene	j_gene	d_gene	len	abundance	CDR3nt	CDR3aa
TRBV7-9	TRBJ2-5	TRBD1	16	.	TGTGCCAGCAGTCAACTACGGACAGGGGGGAAAGAGACCCAGTACTTC	CASSQLRTGGKETQYF
TRBV18	TRBJ2-3	.	15	.	TGTGCCAGCTCACTCTCGACACCCAGCACAGATACGCAGTATTTT	CASSLSTPSTDTQYF
TRBV29-1	TRBJ2-2	.	13	few	TGCAGCGTAAGAGAGATGAACACCGGGGAGCTGTTTTTT	CSVREMNTGELFF
TRBV5-6	TRBJ2-1	.	15	.	TGTGCCAGCAGCTCCCTTCAGACCGTGGGCAATGAGCAGTTCTTC	CASSSLQTVGNEQFF
TRBV5-8	TRBJ1-4	.	14	.	TGTGCCAGCAGCTTGTACAGGAGTAATGAAAAACTGTTTTTT	CASSLYRSNEKLFF
TRBV10-1	TRBJ2-7	.	15	.	TGCGCCAGCGGGGAAATAAGGACATCATCCTACGAGCAGTACTTC	CASGEIRTSSYEQYF
TRBV12-3/TRBV12-4	TRBJ2-1	TRBD1	14	.	TGTGCCAGCAGTTTCGGGACAGCCCTAAAAGGGCAGTTCTTC	CASSFGTALKGQFF
TRBV5-1	TRBJ1-1	TRBD1	14	.	TGCGCCAGCAGCTGGACAGGGGGCAGCGGTGAAGCTTTCTTT	CASSWTGGSGEAFF
TRBV2	TRBJ2-1	.	13	few	TGTGCCAGCACCATGGACAGAAACAATGAGCAGTTCTTC	CASTMDRNNEQFF
TRBV7-9	TRBJ1-4	.	17	few	TGTGCCAGCAGCTTAGCCCTGTTACAGGGAAGGGATGAAAAACTGTTTTTT	CASSLALLQGRDEKLFF
TRBV29-1	TRBJ2-5	.	13	.	TGCAGCGCCGGGTGGAGAGGCGCCGAGACCCAGTACTTC	CSAGWRGAETQYF
TRBV6-2/TRBV6-3	TRBJ2-7	TRBD2	14	.	TGTGCCAGCAGTTACTTTCTAGCGGGAGAGGAGCAGTACTTC	CASSYFLAGEEQYF
TRBV6-1	TRBJ2-3	TRBD2	20	.	TGTGCCAGCAGTGCCCTACCGACTAGCGGGAGGACCATTTACACAGATACGCAGTATTTT	CASSALPTSGRTIYTDTQYF
TRBV12-3/TRBV12-4	TRBJ2-7	.	14	few	TGTGCCAGCAGTCCCGGGAACCGATGGGGCGAGCAGTACTTC	CASSPGNRWGEQYF
TRBV12-3/TRBV12-4	TRBJ2-6	.	18	.	TGTGCCAGCAGTTTAGATGACAGTGTTTTCTCTGGGGCCAACGTCCTGACTTTC	CASSLDDSVFSGANVLTF
TRBV14	TRBJ1-5	.	14	.	TGTGCCAGCAGCCAAGCTGGCAGCAATCAGCCCCAGCATTTT	CASSQAGSNQPQHF
TRBV11-2	TRBJ2-3	.	15	few	TGTGCCAGCAGGGCGGAACTAGGTCGGGCAGATACGCAGTATTTT	CASRAELGRADTQYF
TRBV7-9	TRBJ1-2	.	17	few	TGTGCCAGCAGCTTAGGACCGGGACTGGAACTTGGGTATGGCTACACCTTC	CASSLGPGLELGYGYTF
TRBV28	TRBJ1-1	TRBD1	16	few	TGTGCCAGCAGCCATCGGGACAGGGTTTGGAGGACTGAAGCTTTCTTT	CASSHRDRVWRTEAFF
TRBV20-1	TRBJ1-6	.	15	.	TGCAGTGCTAGCCTGAGGGGTGGCCCCGGTTCACCCCTCCACTTT	CSASLRGGPGSPLHF
TRBV5-1	TRBJ2-2	.	16	.	TGCGCCAGCGGATCTGGGACGTTTGGCGGATCCGGGGAGCTGTTTTTT	CASGSGTFGGSGELFF
TRBV3-1	TRBJ1-5	.	17	.	TGTGCCAGCAGCCAAGGTATCGCCAGGTCCTCGGGTCAGCCCCAGCATTTT	CASSQGIARSSGQPQHF
TRBV20-1	TRBJ2-7	TRBD2	14	.	TGCAGTGCCCCCCGGACTAGCGGGCCCTACGAGCAGTACTTC	CSAPRTSGPYEQYF
TRBV20-1	TRBJ2-2	.	14	few	TGCAGTGCTACCTTCCTCCGGGGCACCGGGGAGCTGTTTTTT	CSATFLRGTGELFF